One and the same sample provided the 27 T cell receptor beta chains below, sequenced in a study of blood T cell repertoires in COVID-19. The protocol was immunoSEQ multiplex PCR, while the TCRdb copy is restricted to in-frame clones and leaves out a portion. Here the sample spans approximately 100,000 clones, 82% being singletons. Sequencing input: peripheral blood. The source of these receptors is a man aged 65 to 79 with active or convalescent COVID-19.

This clone was observed a few times. This chain uses TRBV3-1 (or the pseudogene TRBV3-2) with TRBJ1-1; no definite D call. CDR1 is LGHDT, CDR2 YNNKEL, per germline (reference sequence). This CDR3 is built from 11 residues. Trimming cost V 8 bases and J 4 bases, with 8 bases left between them. The DNA for the CDR3 is TGTGCCAGCGCGGGGAGCACTGAAGCTTTCTTT. As protein: CASAGSTEAFF.

The chain has TRBV30 and TRBJ1-3; the match to TRBD1 covers 12 bases. In germline, CDR1 is GTSNPN, CDR2 SVGIG (reference sequence). The CDR3 has 14 residues. V lost 5 bases, J lost 5 bases, and 4 bases stayed unmatched. In DNA form, the CDR3 reads TGTGCCTGGGGGGACAGGGGGCTAAGAAACACCATATATTTT. Protein sequence: CAWGDRGLRNTIYF.

The chain is built from TRBV7-2 and TRBJ2-5; D possibly corresponds to TRBD1 (5 bases). CDR1 and CDR2 from the germline V gene are SGHTA and FQGNSA. V was clipped by 5 bases and J by 0 bases, with 16 bases between them. The CDR3 loop spans 16 amino acids. The CDR3 nucleotides are TGTGCCAGCAGCCCAGGGATGGTGGTGTACCAAGAGACCCAGTACTTC. It yields the protein CASSPGMVVYQETQYF.

The chain is built from TRBV18 and TRBJ2-2; 8 bases line up with TRBD2. Germline V gene sequence: CDR1 KGHSH, CDR2 LQKENI. V was clipped by 2 bases and J by 4 bases; unmatched bases: 18. This CDR3 is built from 20 residues. The CDR3, as DNA: TGTGCCAGCTCACCAATCCCGGGACTAGTAATACGGACACCCACCGGGGAGCTGTTTTTT. Translating gives CASSPIPGLVIRTPTGELFF.

This clone occurred a few times. This chain connects TRBV7-8 to TRBJ1-2; maybe TRBD1 (5 bases). Germline-derived CDR1 and CDR2 are SGHVS and FQNEAQ. The V end was cut by 7 bases, the J end by 6 bases, with 18 bases between. The CDR3 is 14 residues long. The chain's CDR3 is CASNSGIGADGYTF. CDR3 nucleotide sequence: TGTGCCAGCAATTCAGGGATTGGTGCGGATGGCTACACCTTC.

V usage is TRBV2 and J usage is TRBJ1-6, with a tentative D call TRBD1 (6 bases). This CDR3 has 15 residues. With 6 bases removed from V and 9 bases from J, the gap between germline ends came to 18 bases. Germline values: CDR1 SNHLY, CDR2 FYNNEI. CDR3 amino acids: CASRGRTVQGSPLHF. The CDR3 coding sequence is TGTGCCAGCAGGGGTCGGACAGTTCAGGGTTCACCCCTCCACTTT.

The chain carries TRBV5-6 and TRBJ1-2; maybe TRBD1 (6 bases). V lost 0 bases to trimming and J lost 8 bases, with 14 bases between them. The CDR3 runs to 14 residues. Germline loops: CDR1 SGHDT, CDR2 YYEEEE. The CDR3 nucleotides read TGTGCCAGCAGCTTGGAGGCGCGGGGGCTCGGCTACACCTTC. This codes for CASSLEARGLGYTF.

The chain employs TRBV25-1 and TRBJ1-5; tentative D call: TRBD1 (5 bases). The CDR3 runs 13 residues. V lost 4 bases and J lost 6, with 10 bases in between. Germline V gene data show CDR1 as MGHDK and CDR2 as SYGVNS. The CDR3 loop is CASSAQGTQPQHF. In DNA, the CDR3 is TGTGCCAGCAGTGCCCAGGGAACTCAGCCCCAGCATTTT.

The chain recombines TRBV2 with TRBJ2-1; D may be TRBD2 (5 bases). V dropped 6 bases and J dropped 8 bases, with 11 bases sitting between them. CDR1 and CDR2 (germline): SNHLY, FYNNEI. CDR3 size: 12 residues. For the CDR3, the DNA is TGTGCCAGCAGACTACTAGGAGATGAGCAGTTCTTC. Protein product: CASRLLGDEQFF.

V usage is TRBV11-2 and J usage is TRBJ2-4; D perhaps matches TRBD1 (5 bases). CDR1 and CDR2 from the germline V gene are SGHAT and FQNNGV. CDR3 length: 15 amino acids. The ends were cut back, 5 bases at V and 2 bases at J, with 13 bases in the middle. This CDR3 reads CASSTPGISKNIQYF. CDR3 in DNA: TGTGCCAGCAGCACCCCAGGGATATCCAAAAACATTCAGTACTTC.

V gene TRBV4-2 combines with J gene TRBJ2-7, with D uncertain. Germline CDR1 reads LGHNA; CDR2 reads YNFKEQ. The CDR3 sequence is 13 residues long. V lost 1 base and J 3 bases, leaving 7 bases between the germline ends. The CDR3 DNA reads TGTGCCAGCAGCCAAGTACGCGACTACGAGCAGTACTTC. This sequence encodes CASSQVRDYEQYF.

This chain joins TRBV5-4 and TRBJ2-5; 7 bases agree with TRBD1. This CDR3 has 14 amino acids. Germline V gene sequence: CDR1 SGHNT, CDR2 YYREEE (reference sequence). V shed 3 bases and J 1 base; nucleotides not matched to a gene: 3. This CDR3 reads CASSSRQGQETQYF. In DNA form, the CDR3 reads TGTGCCAGCAGCTCCCGACAGGGCCAAGAGACCCAGTACTTC.

The gene calls are TRBV5-5 and TRBJ1-2; TRBD1 matches at 11 bases. Trimming removed 4 bases from V and 7 bases from J; junction bases left unmatched: 3. The CDR3 totals 13 residues. Germline V CDR1 and CDR2: SGHKS, YYEKEE (reference sequence). The CDR3 DNA reads TGTGCCAGCAGCCTCGGGACAGGGGGTGGCTACACCTTC. Protein product: CASSLGTGGGYTF.

The rearrangement links TRBV7-9 to TRBJ1-3; D is unresolved. There are 11 residues in the CDR3. Between the trimmed V and J ends, which lost 5 bases and 8 bases, there was a span of 7 bases. Germline V gives CDR1 SEHNR, CDR2 FQNEAQ (reference sequence). CDR3 DNA: TGTGCCAGCAGCGCCGGTTACACCATATATTTT. It yields the protein CASSAGYTIYF.

This chain joins TRBV5-8 and TRBJ1-4; 9 positions agree with TRBD1. V lost 4 bases to trimming and J lost 4 bases; unmatched junction nucleotides: 8. The CDR3 has 16 residues. Looked up from germline, CDR1 is SGHTS and CDR2 is YDEGEE. In nucleotides, the CDR3 is TGTGCCAGCAGCAAAGGGACAGGGATACTTAATGAAAAACTGTTTTTT. Residues: CASSKGTGILNEKLFF.

The gene calls are TRBV5-4 and TRBJ2-3; 8 bases agree with TRBD2. Unmatched junction bases numbered 7, after V lost 5 bases and J lost 2 bases. Germline V gene lookup returns CDR1 SGHNT and CDR2 YYREEE (reference sequence). This CDR3 has 15 amino acids. The CDR3 sequence is CASRMTSAYTDTQYF. In DNA, the CDR3 is TGTGCCAGCAGGATGACTAGCGCCTACACAGATACGCAGTATTTT.

V gene TRBV7-2 combines with J gene TRBJ1-6, with D hard to call. V lost 2 bases to trimming and J lost 7 bases, with 12 bases between them. The CDR3 contains 15 residues. Germline CDR1 is SGHTA and CDR2 is FQGNSA. The CDR3 loop reads CASSLSGSSNSPLHF. CDR3 in DNA: TGTGCCAGCAGCTTATCCGGGTCTTCGAATTCACCCCTCCACTTT.

The rearrangement uses TRBV7-2 and TRBJ2-1; 11 nucleotides agree with TRBD2. Per the germline V gene, CDR1 is SGHTA and CDR2 is FQGNSA. The junction had 1 base not matched to a gene; V was cut back by 3 bases and J by 3 bases. The CDR3 length is 15 residues. In DNA form, the CDR3 reads TGTGCCAGCAGCTTGGGACTAGCGGACTACAATGAGCAGTTCTTC. Protein product: CASSLGLADYNEQFF.

This rearrangement joins TRBV27 to TRBJ1-2, with a possible D match to TRBD1 (5 bases). CDR1 and CDR2 (germline): MNHEY, SMNVEV (reference sequence). V was pared by 5 bases and J by 4 bases, with 14 bases between. This CDR3 spans 14 amino acids. CDR3 DNA: TGTGCCAGCAGTCCACCAGGGTTCACCTATGGCTACACCTTC. Amino acid sequence: CASSPPGFTYGYTF.

Only one count was recorded for this clone. The chain uses TRBV11-2 and TRBJ2-7; unclear D gene. The V end was cut by 3 bases, the J end by 3 bases, with 12 bases between. CDR3 length: 14 residues. The germline V gene has CDR1 SGHAT and CDR2 FQNNGV. The CDR3 spells CASSLETLGYEQYF. The CDR3 DNA reads TGTGCCAGCAGCTTGGAGACCCTCGGCTACGAGCAGTACTTC.

The rearrangement joins TRBV7-9 to TRBJ2-3; weak D call: TRBD2 (5 bases). Germline lookup yields CDR1 SEHNR and CDR2 FQNEAQ (reference sequence). This CDR3 region has 13 residues. V was shortened by 5 bases and J by 3 bases, with 9 bases between the two germline ends. This chain's CDR3 is CASSPRETDTQYF. CDR3 nucleotide sequence: TGTGCCAGCAGCCCCCGGGAAACAGATACGCAGTATTTT.

V gene TRBV11-2 combines with J gene TRBJ1-1; 7 bases are a match to TRBD1. J gave up 9 bases and V 1 base, and 8 bases lay outside the gene matches. Per the germline V gene, CDR1 is SGHAT and CDR2 is FQNNGV. The CDR3 is 14 amino acids. CDR3 loop: CASSLGVTGQKAFF. DNA for the CDR3: TGTGCCAGCAGCTTAGGGGTTACGGGACAGAAAGCTTTCTTT.

V usage is TRBV5-1 and J usage is TRBJ2-5; D is possibly TRBD2 (6 bases). CDR1 is SGHRS, CDR2 YFSETQ, per germline. The CDR3 runs to 13 residues. The V gene lost 0 bases and the J gene lost 3 bases, with 6 bases spanning the gap. The CDR3 protein is CASSLGTKETQYF. The CDR3 DNA reads TGCGCCAGCAGCTTGGGGACTAAAGAGACCCAGTACTTC.

This chain connects TRBV19 to TRBJ2-1; 10 positions match TRBD1. The V segment lost 1 base and the J segment 8 bases; nucleotides outside the gene matches: 8. The CDR3 consists of 16 residues. Germline CDR1 and CDR2: LNHDA and SQIVND (reference sequence). CDR3 sequence (DNA): TGTGCCAGTAGTATAGGGGAGGGGACAGGGGTTCATGAGCAGTTCTTC. Its translation: CASSIGEGTGVHEQFF.

The genes are TRBV11-2 and TRBJ2-1, with D possibly matching TRBD2 (7 bases). This CDR3 is 17 amino acids long. Germline loops: CDR1 SGHAT, CDR2 FQNNGV. Trimming left V 0 bases short and J 0 bases short, with 12 bases between. CDR3 protein: CASSLEGGASSYNEQFF. In DNA, the CDR3 is TGTGCCAGCAGCTTAGAAGGGGGGGCGAGCTCCTACAATGAGCAGTTCTTC.

J is TRBJ1-1 and V is TRBV28, with a weak D call TRBD1 (6 bases). The V and J ends lost 6 bases and 5 bases respectively, with 16 bases between them. This CDR3 contains 14 residues. Germline CDR1 is MDHEN and CDR2 is SYDVKM. CDR3 residues: CASRPEQGWTEAFF. CDR3 bases: TGTGCCAGCAGACCCGAACAGGGTTGGACTGAAGCTTTCTTT. The full variable domain, with the rest looked up from reference TRBV28 and TRBJ1-1, is DVKVTQSSRYLVKRTGEKVFLECVQDMDHENMFWYRQDPGLGLRLIYFSYDVKMKEKGDIPEGYSVSREKKERFSLILESASTNQTSMYLCASRPEQGWTEAFFGQGTRLTVV.

The gene calls are TRBV29-1 and TRBJ2-3; D is unresolved. The CDR3 length is 13 residues. Trimming took off 7 bases at V and 0 bases at J, with 11 bases between the two ends. From germline, CDR1 is SQVTM and CDR2 ANQGSEA. In nucleotides, the CDR3 is TGCAGCGGATCTTTGACTAGCACAGATACGCAGTATTTT. Encoded protein: CSGSLTSTDTQYF.